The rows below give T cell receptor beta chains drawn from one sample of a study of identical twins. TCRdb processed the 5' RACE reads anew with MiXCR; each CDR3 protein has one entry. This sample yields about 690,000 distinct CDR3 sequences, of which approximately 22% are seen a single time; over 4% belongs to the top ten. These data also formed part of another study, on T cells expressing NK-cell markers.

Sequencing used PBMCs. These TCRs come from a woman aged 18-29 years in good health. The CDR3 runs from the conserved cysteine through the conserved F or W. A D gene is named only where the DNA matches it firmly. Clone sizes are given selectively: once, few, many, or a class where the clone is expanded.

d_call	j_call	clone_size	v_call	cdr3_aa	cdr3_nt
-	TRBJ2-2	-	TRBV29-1	CSGKGLSGELFF	TGCAGCGGGAAAGGGCTTTCCGGGGAGCTGTTTTTT
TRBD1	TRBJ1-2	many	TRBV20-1	CSAREQGASFGGYTF	TGCAGTGCTAGAGAGCAGGGGGCTTCTTTTGGGGGCTACACCTTC
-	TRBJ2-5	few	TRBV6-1	CASSFGYRETQYF	TGTGCCAGCAGCTTTGGATATCGGGAGACCCAGTACTTC
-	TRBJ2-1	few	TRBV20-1	CSASPTSSHEQFF	TGCAGTGCTAGCCCAACTAGTTCGCATGAGCAGTTCTTC
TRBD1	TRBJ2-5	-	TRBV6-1	CASSDLQGTQETQYF	TGTGCCAGCAGTGACCTACAGGGGACCCAAGAGACCCAGTACTTC
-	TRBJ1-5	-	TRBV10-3	CAISRDSNQPQHF	TGTGCCATCAGTCGGGACAGCAATCAGCCCCAGCATTTT
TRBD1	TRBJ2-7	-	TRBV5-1	CASSLAQGLYEQYF	TGCGCCAGCAGCTTGGCACAGGGGCTATACGAGCAGTACTTC
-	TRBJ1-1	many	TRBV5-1	CASSLDRQNTEAFF	TGCGCCAGCAGCTTGGACAGACAAAACACTGAAGCTTTCTTT
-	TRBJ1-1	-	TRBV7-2	CASSFMVLDKTFF	TGTGCCAGCAGCTTCATGGTGCTGGATAAGACTTTCTTT
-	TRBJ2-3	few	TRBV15	CATSRGVGLRADTQYF	TGTGCCACCAGCAGAGGGGTGGGCCTTCGGGCAGATACGCAGTATTTT
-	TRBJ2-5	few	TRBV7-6	CASSLFSDGQGPQYF	TGTGCCAGCAGCTTATTCTCGGATGGTCAAGGGCCCCAGTACTTC
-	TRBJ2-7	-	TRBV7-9	CASTTSYVYEQYF	TGTGCCAGCACCACCTCTTATGTCTACGAGCAGTACTTC
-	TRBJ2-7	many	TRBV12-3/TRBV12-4	CASSLQGSAYEQYF	TGTGCCAGCAGTTTACAGGGTTCCGCCTACGAGCAGTACTTC
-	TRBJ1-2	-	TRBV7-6	CASSPQRTWGRNGYTF	TGTGCCAGCAGCCCACAGAGGACATGGGGACGGAATGGCTACACCTTC
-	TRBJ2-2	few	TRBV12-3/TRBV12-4	CASRRPGVGAGELFF	TGTGCCAGCAGACGACCAGGGGTAGGAGCCGGGGAGCTGTTTTTT
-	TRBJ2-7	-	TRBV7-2	CASSLEGTGLREQYF	TGTGCCAGCAGCTTAGAGGGGACTGGGCTGCGGGAGCAGTACTTC
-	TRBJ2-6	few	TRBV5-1	CASSTGSSGANVLTF	TGTGCCAGCAGCACAGGGAGCTCTGGGGCCAACGTCCTGACTTTC
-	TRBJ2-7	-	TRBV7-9	CASIKVRGSSYEQYF	TGTGCCAGCATCAAAGTAAGGGGGAGCTCCTACGAGCAGTACTTC
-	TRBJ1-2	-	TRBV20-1	CSASSQRGYGYTF	TGCAGTGCTAGCAGCCAAAGGGGCTATGGCTACACCTTC
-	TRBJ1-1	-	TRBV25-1	CASSLTYPLGTEAFF	TGTGCCAGCAGCCTTACCTACCCTTTGGGCACTGAAGCTTTCTTT
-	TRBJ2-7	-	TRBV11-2	CASSLGAPTYEQYF	TGTGCCAGCAGCTTAGGGGCCCCAACCTACGAGCAGTACTTC
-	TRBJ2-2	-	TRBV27	CASSFRGGLGGTGELFF	TGTGCCAGCAGTTTTAGGGGGGGCCTTGGGGGCACCGGGGAGCTGTTTTTT
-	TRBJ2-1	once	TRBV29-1	CSAADYNEQFF	TGCAGCGCTGCGGACTACAATGAGCAGTTCTTC
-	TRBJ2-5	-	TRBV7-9	CASSLRKVREETQYF	TGTGCCAGCAGCTTAAGAAAAGTGAGGGAAGAGACCCAGTACTTC
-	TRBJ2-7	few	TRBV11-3	CASSPRGLPWEQYF	TGTGCCAGCAGCCCCCGGGGGCTCCCGTGGGAGCAGTACTTC
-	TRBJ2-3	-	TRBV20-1	CSAVSGSTDTQYF	TGCAGTGCTGTCTCCGGGAGCACAGATACGCAGTATTTT
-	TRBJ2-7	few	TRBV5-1	CASSLSQPYEQYF	TGCGCCAGCAGCTTGTCCCAGCCTTACGAGCAGTACTTC
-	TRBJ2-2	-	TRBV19	CASAFRIPIGELFF	TGTGCCAGCGCGTTCCGAATCCCGATCGGGGAGCTGTTTTTT
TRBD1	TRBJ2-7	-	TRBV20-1	CSAERTGRNEQYF	TGCAGTGCTGAGAGGACAGGGAGGAACGAGCAGTACTTC
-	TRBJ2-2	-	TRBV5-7	CASSLRVRMNTGELFF	TGTGCCAGCAGCTTGCGCGTTCGGATGAACACCGGGGAGCTGTTTTTT
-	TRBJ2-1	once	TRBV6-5	CASSYSVVWWKSSYNEQFF	TGTGCCAGCAGTTACTCGGTTGTCTGGTGGAAGAGCTCCTACAATGAGCAGTTCTTC
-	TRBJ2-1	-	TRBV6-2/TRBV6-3	CASSGRESPPHEQFF	TGTGCCAGCAGTGGTCGAGAGTCGCCCCCCCATGAGCAGTTCTTC
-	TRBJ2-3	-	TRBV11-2	CASSLDTVSTDTQYF	TGTGCCAGCAGCTTAGATACGGTTAGCACAGATACGCAGTATTTT
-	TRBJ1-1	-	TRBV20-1	CSARDLGGGRDPTEAFF	TGCAGTGCTAGAGATCTTGGGGGAGGGAGGGATCCCACTGAAGCTTTCTTT
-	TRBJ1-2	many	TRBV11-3	CASSSGRYGYTF	TGTGCCAGCAGCTCTGGCCGCTATGGCTACACCTTC
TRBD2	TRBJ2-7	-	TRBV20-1	CSARTGPAGGSEQYF	TGCAGTGCTAGGACCGGACCAGCGGGGGGTAGCGAGCAGTACTTC
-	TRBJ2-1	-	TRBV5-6	CASSGYRDGEQFF	TGTGCCAGCAGCGGATACAGGGATGGTGAGCAGTTCTTC
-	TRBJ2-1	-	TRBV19	CASSMTPPRGTVSNEQFF	TGTGCCAGTAGTATGACCCCCCCTCGTGGAACAGTCAGCAATGAGCAGTTCTTC
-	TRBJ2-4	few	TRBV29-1	CSVDVYGSIQYF	TGCAGCGTTGATGTTTACGGTAGCATTCAGTACTTC
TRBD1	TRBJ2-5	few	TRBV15	CATSRVRTGVGETQYF	TGTGCCACCAGCAGAGTGAGGACAGGGGTTGGGGAGACCCAGTACTTC
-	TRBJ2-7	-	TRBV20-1	CSADRDGAYEQYF	TGCAGTGCTGACCGGGACGGAGCCTACGAGCAGTACTTC
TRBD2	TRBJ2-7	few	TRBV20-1	CSAMREASYEQYF	TGCAGTGCTATGCGGGAGGCCTCCTACGAGCAGTACTTC
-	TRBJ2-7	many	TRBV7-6	CASSLDGLNYEQYF	TGTGCCAGCAGCTTAGACGGGCTCAACTACGAGCAGTACTTC
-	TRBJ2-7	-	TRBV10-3	CAISTPPYEQYF	TGTGCCATCAGCACTCCTCCCTACGAGCAGTACTTC
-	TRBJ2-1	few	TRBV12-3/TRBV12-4	CASSFTHEQFF	TGTGCCAGCAGTTTCACCCATGAGCAGTTCTTC
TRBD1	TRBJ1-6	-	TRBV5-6	CASSLGTGNNSPLHF	TGTGCCAGCAGCTTGGGGACAGGGAATAATTCACCCCTCCACTTT
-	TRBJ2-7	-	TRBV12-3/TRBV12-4	CASRGRTSSYEQYF	TGTGCCAGCAGGGGTCGCACAAGCTCCTACGAGCAGTACTTC
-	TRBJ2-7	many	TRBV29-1	CSVDLQGFGYEQYF	TGCAGCGTCGATCTTCAGGGGTTTGGCTACGAGCAGTACTTC
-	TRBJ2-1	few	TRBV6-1	CASSVGNLYNEQFF	TGTGCCAGCAGCGTCGGGAACCTCTACAATGAGCAGTTCTTC
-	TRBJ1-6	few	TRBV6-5	CASSYGGATSYNSPLHF	TGTGCCAGCAGTTATGGGGGGGCTACCTCCTATAATTCACCCCTCCACTTT
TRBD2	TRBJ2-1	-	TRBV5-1	CASSLGLAGSSYNEQFF	TGCGCCAGCAGCCTGGGACTAGCGGGCAGCTCCTACAATGAGCAGTTCTTC